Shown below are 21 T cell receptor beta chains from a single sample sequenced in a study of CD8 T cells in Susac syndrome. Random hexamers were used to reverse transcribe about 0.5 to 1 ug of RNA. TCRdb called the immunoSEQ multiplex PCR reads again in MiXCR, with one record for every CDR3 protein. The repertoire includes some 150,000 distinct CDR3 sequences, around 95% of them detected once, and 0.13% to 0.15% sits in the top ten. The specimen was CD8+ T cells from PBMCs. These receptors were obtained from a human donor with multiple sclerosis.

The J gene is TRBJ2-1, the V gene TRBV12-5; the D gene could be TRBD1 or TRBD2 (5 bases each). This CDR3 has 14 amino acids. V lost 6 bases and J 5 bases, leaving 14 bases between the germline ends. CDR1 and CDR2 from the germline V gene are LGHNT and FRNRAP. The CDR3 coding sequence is TGTGCTAGTGGGGAAGCCGGGACCCACAATGAGCAGTTCTTC. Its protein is CASGEAGTHNEQFF.

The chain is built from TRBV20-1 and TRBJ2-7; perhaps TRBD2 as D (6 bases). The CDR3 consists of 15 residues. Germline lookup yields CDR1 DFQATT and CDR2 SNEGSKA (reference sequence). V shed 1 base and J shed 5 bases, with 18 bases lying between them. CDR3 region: CSARGLGGVWDEQYF. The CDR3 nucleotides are TGCAGTGCTAGAGGGCTGGGAGGAGTATGGGACGAGCAGTACTTC.

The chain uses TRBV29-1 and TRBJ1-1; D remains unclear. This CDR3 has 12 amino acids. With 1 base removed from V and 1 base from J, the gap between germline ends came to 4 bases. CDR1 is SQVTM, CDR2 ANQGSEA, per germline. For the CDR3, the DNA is TGCAGCGTTGAAGTGCGGAACACTGAAGCTTTCTTT. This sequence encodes CSVEVRNTEAFF. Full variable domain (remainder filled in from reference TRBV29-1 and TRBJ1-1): SAVISQKPSRDICQRGTSLTIQCQVDSQVTMMFWYRQQPGQSLTLIATANQGSEATYESGFVIDKFPISRPNLTFSTLTVSNMSPEDSSIYLCSVEVRNTEAFFGQGTRLTVV.

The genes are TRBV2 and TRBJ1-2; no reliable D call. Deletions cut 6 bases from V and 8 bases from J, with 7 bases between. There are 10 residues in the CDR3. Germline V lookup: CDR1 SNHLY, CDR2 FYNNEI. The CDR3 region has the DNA TGTGCCAGCAGCGTAGGAGGCTACACCTTC. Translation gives CASSVGGYTF.

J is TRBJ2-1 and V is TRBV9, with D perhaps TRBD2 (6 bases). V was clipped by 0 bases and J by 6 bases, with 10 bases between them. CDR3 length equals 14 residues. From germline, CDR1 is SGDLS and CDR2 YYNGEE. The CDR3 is CASSVEGGVNEQFF. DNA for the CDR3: TGTGCCAGCAGCGTAGAGGGCGGGGTCAATGAGCAGTTCTTC.

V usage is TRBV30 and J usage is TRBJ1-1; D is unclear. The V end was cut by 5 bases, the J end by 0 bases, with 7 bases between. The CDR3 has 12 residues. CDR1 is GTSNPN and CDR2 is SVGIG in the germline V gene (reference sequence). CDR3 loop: CAWAVMNTEAFF. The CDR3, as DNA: TGTGCCTGGGCGGTCATGAACACTGAAGCTTTCTTT. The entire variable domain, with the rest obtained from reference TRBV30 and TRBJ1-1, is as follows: SQTIHQWPATLVQPVGSPLSLECTVEGTSNPNLYWYRQAAGRGLQLLFYSVGIGQISSEVPQNLSASRPQDRQFILSSKKLLLSDSGFYLCAWAVMNTEAFFGQGTRLTVV.

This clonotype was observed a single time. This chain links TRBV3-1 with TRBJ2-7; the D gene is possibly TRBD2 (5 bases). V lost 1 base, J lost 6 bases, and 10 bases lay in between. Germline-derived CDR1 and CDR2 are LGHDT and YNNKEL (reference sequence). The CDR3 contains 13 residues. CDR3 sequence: CASSQVVRGEQYF. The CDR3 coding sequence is TGTGCCAGCAGCCAAGTAGTTCGGGGCGAGCAGTACTTC.

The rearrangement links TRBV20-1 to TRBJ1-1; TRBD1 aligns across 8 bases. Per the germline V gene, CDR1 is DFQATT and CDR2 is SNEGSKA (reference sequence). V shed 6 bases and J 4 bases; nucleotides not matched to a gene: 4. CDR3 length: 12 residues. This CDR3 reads CSADTGGTEAFF. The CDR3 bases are TGCAGTGCCGATACAGGGGGCACTGAAGCTTTCTTT.

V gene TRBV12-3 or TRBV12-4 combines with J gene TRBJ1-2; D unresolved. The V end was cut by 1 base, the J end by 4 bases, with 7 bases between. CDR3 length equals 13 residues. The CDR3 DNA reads TGTGCCAGCAGTTTAGGGCAGCCCTATGGCTACACCTTC. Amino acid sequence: CASSLGQPYGYTF.

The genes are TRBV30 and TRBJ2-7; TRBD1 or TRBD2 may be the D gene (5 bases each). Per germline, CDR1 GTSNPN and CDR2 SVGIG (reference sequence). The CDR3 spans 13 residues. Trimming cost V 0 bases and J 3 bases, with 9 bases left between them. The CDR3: CAWSVDGGYEQYF. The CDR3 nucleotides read TGTGCCTGGAGTGTAGATGGGGGCTACGAGCAGTACTTC.

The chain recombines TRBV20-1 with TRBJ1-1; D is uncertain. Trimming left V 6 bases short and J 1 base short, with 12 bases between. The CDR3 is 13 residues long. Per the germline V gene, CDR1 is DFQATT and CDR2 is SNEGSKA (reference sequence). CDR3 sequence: CSAYSVQNTEAFF. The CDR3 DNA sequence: TGCAGTGCATACAGCGTCCAGAACACTGAAGCTTTCTTT.

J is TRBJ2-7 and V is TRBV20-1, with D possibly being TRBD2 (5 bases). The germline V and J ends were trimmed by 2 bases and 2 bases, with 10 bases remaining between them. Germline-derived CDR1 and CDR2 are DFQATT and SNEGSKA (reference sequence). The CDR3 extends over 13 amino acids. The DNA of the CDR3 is TGCAGTGCTAGAAGCAAGGGAGCCTACGAGCAGTACTTC. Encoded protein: CSARSKGAYEQYF.

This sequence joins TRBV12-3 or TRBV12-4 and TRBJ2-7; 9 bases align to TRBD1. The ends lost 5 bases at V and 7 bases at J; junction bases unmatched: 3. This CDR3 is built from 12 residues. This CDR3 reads CASSPGQGEQYV. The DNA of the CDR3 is TGTGCCAGCAGTCCCGGACAGGGGGAGCAGTACGTC.

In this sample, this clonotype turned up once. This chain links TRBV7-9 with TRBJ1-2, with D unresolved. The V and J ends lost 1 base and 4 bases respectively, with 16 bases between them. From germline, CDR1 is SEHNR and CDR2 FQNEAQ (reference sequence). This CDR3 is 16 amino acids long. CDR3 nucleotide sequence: TGTGCCAGCAGCTTAGAGGGCCAGATACGGGCCTATGGCTACACCTTC. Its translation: CASSLEGQIRAYGYTF. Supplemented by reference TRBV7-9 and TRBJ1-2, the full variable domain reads DTGVSQNPRHKITKRGQNVTFRCDPISEHNRLYWYRQTLGQGPEFLTYFQNEAQLEKSRLLSDRFSAERPKGSFSTLEIQRTEQGDSAMYLCASSLEGQIRAYGYTFGSGTRLTVV.

In nucleotides, the CDR3 is TGCGCCAGCAGCTTACGTCTTGTCCGCGGTGAGGAGACCCAGTACTTC. It specifies CASSLRLVRGEETQYF. This chain links TRBV5-1 with TRBJ2-5; no clear D gene. The ends were cut back, 2 bases at V and 5 bases at J, with 19 bases in the middle. The CDR3 runs to 16 residues. CDR1 SGHRS and CDR2 YFSETQ come from the germline V gene.

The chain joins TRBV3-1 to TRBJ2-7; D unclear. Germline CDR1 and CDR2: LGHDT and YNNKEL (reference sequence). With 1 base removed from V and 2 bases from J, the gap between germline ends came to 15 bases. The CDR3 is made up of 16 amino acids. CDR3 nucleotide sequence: TGTGCCAGCAGCCAAGGGGCCTCGGACCGGCCCTACGAGCAGTACTTC. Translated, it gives CASSQGASDRPYEQYF.

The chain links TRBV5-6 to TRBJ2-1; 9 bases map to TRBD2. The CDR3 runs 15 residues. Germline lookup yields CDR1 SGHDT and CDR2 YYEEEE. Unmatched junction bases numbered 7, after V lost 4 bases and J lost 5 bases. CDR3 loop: CASSPLAGADNEQFF. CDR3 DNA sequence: TGTGCCAGCAGCCCTTTAGCGGGAGCCGACAATGAGCAGTTCTTC.

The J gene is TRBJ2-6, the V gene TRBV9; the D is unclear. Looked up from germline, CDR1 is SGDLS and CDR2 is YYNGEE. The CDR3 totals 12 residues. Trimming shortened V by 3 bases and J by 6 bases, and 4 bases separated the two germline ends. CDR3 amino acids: CASSGVANVLTF. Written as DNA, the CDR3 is TGTGCCAGCAGCGGAGTGGCCAACGTCCTGACTTTC.

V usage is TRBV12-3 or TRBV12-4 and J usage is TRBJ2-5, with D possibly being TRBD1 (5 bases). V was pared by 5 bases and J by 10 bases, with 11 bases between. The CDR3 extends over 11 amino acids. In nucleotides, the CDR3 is TGTGCCAGCAGTACTGGACAATACCAGTACTTC. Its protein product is CASSTGQYQYF.

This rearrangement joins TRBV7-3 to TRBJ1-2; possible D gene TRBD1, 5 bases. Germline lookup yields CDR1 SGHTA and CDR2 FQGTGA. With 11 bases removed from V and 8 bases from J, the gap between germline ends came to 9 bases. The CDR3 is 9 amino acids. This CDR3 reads CAGAGGYTF. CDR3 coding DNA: TGTGCCGGTGCAGGGGGCTACACCTTC.

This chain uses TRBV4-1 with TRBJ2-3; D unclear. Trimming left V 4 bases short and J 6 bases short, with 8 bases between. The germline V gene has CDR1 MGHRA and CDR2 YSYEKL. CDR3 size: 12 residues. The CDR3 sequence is CASSPSSDTQYF. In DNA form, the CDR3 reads TGCGCCAGCAGCCCCTCATCGGATACGCAGTATTTT.